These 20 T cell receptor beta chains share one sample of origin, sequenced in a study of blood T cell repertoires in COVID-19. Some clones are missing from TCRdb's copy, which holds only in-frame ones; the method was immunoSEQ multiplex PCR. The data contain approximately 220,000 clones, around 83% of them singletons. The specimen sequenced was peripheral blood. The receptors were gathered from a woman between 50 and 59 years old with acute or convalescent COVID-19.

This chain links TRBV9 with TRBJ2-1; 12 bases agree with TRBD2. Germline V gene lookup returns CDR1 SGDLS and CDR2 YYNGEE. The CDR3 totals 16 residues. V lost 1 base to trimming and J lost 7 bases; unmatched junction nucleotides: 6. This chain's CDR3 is CASSVRLAGAENEQFF. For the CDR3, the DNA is TGTGCCAGCAGCGTAAGACTAGCGGGAGCAGAGAATGAGCAGTTCTTC.

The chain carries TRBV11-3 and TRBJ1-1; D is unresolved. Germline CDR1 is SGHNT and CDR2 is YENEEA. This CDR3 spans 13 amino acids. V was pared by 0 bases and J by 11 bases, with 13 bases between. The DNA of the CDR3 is TGTGCCAGCAGCTTAGATCGGTCCGGGAGGGCTTTCTTT. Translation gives CASSLDRSGRAFF.

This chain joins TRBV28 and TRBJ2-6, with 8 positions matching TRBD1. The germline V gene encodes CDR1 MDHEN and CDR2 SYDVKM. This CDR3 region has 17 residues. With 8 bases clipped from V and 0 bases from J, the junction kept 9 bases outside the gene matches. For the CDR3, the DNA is TGTGCCAGCCTAGACAGGGGCAAGAGCTCTGGGGCCAACGTCCTGACTTTC. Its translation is CASLDRGKSSGANVLTF. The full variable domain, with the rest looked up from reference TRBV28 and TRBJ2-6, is DVKVTQSSRYLVKRTGEKVFLECVQDMDHENMFWYRQDPGLGLRLIYFSYDVKMKEKGDIPEGYSVSREKKERFSLILESASTNQTSMYLCASLDRGKSSGANVLTFGAGSRLTVL.

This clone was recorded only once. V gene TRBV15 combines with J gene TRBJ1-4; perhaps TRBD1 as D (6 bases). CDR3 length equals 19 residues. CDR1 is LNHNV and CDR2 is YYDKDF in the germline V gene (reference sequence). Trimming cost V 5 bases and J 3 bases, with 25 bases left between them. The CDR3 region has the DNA TGTGCCACCAGCGTTCGATTTTATTCGAGGCAGGGGTCTAATGAAAAACTGTTTTTT. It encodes CATSVRFYSRQGSNEKLFF.

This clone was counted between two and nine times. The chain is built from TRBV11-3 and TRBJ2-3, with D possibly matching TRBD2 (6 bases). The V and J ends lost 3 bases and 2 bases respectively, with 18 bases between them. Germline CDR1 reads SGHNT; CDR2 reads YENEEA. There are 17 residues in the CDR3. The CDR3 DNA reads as TGTGCCAGCAGCTTGGGAGGACGGAGGAGGTTCACAGATACGCAGTATTTT. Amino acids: CASSLGGRRRFTDTQYF.

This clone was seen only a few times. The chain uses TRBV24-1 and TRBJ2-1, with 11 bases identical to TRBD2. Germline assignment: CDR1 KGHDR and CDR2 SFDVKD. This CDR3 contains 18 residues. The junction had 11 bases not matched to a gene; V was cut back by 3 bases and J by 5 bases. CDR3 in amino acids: CATSDATVGTSGDNEQFF. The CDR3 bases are TGTGCCACCAGTGATGCCACCGTCGGGACTAGCGGAGACAATGAGCAGTTCTTC.

CDR3 residues: CASSKGQGYHEQYF. In nucleotides, the CDR3 is TGTGCCAGCAGCAAGGGACAGGGTTACCACGAGCAGTACTTC. The rearrangement uses TRBV21-1 and TRBJ2-7; TRBD1 was called by the table and not checked on the DNA. TRBV21-1 is a pseudogene. The CDR3 runs 14 residues.

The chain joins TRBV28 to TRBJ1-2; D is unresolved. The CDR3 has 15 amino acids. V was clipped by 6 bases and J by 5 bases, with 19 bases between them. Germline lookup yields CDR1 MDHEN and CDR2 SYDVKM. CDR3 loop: CASSSQILAGYGYTF. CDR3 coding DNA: TGTGCCAGCAGCTCCCAGATCCTCGCCGGGTATGGCTACACCTTC.

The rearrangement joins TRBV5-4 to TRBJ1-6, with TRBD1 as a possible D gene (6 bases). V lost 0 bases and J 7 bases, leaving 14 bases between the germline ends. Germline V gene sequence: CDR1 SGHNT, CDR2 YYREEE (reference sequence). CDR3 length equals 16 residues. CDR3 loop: CASSLATQGQNSPLHF. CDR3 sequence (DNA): TGTGCCAGCAGCTTGGCGACGCAGGGGCAAAATTCACCCCTCCACTTT.

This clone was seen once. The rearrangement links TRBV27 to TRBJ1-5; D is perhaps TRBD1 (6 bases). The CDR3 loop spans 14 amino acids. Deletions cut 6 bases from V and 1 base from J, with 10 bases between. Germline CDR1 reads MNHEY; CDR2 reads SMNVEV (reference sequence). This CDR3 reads CASRGAWSNQPQHF. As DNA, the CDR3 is TGTGCCAGCAGGGGGGCCTGGAGCAATCAGCCCCAGCATTTT.

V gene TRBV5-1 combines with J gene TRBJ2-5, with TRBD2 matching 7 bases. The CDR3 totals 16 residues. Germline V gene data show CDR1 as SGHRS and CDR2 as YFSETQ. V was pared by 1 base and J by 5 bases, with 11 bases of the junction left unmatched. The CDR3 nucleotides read TGCGCCAGCAGCTTGAGGGTTGGCCTACTAGCGGAGACCCAGTACTTC. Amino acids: CASSLRVGLLAETQYF.

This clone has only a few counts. This CDR3 reads CASSSTGTDYEQYF. CDR3 bases: TGCGCCAGCAGCTCAACCGGGACAGACTACGAGCAGTACTTC. The chain joins TRBV5-1 to TRBJ2-7; 7 bases fit TRBD1. Germline loops: CDR1 SGHRS, CDR2 YFSETQ. The CDR3 runs 14 residues. V shed 3 bases and J 3 bases; nucleotides not matched to a gene: 6.

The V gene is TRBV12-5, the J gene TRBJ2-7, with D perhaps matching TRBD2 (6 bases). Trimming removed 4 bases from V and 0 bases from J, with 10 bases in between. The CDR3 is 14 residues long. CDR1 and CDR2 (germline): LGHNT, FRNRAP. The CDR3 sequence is CASGSKTSSYEQYF. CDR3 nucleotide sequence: TGTGCTAGTGGTTCTAAGACTAGCTCCTACGAGCAGTACTTC.

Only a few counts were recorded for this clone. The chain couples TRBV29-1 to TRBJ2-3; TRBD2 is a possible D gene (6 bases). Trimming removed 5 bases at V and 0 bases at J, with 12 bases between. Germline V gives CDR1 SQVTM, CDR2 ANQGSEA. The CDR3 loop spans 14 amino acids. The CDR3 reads CSVLTSRSTDTQYF. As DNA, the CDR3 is TGCAGCGTTCTAACTAGCCGGAGCACAGATACGCAGTATTTT.

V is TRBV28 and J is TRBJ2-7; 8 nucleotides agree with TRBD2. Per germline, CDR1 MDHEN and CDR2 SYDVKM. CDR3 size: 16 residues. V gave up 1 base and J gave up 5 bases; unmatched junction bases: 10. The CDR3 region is CASSLLALTGGDEQYF. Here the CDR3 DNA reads TGTGCCAGCAGTTTATTAGCCTTAACGGGAGGGGACGAGCAGTACTTC.

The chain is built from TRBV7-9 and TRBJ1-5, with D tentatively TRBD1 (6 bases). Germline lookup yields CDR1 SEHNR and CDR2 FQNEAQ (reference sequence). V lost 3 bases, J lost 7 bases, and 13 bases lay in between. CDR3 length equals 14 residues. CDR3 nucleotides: TGTGCCAGCAGCTTTACAGGGTTGGGGCAGCCCCAGCATTTT. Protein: CASSFTGLGQPQHF.

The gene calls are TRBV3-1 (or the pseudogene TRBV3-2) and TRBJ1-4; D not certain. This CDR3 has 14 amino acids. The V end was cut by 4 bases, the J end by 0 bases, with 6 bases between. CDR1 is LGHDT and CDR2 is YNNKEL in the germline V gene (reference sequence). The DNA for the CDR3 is TGTGCCAGCAGCCCGGGAGCAACTAATGAAAAACTGTTTTTT. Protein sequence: CASSPGATNEKLFF.

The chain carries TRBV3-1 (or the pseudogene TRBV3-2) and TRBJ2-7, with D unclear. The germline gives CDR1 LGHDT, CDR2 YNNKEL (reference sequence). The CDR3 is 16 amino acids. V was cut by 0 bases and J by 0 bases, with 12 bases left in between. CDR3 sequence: CASSQDAAVLSYEQYF. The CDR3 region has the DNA TGTGCCAGCAGCCAAGATGCGGCGGTTCTCTCCTACGAGCAGTACTTC.

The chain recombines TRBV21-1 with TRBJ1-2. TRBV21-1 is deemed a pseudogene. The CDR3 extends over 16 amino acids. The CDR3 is CASSKEEGPLNYGYTF. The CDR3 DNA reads TGTGCCAGCAGCAAAGAGGAGGGGCCCCTTAACTATGGCTACACCTTC.

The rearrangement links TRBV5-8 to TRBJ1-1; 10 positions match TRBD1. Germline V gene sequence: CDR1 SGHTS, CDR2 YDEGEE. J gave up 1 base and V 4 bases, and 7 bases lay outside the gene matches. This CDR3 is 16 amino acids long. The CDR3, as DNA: TGTGCCAGCAGCCGAAATCGACAGGGGGCGAACACTGAAGCTTTCTTT. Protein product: CASSRNRQGANTEAFF.